The 3 T cell receptor beta chains in this list originate from one sample, sequenced in a study of blood T cell repertoires in COVID-19. The table came from immunoSEQ multiplex PCR; TCRdb's copy has only in-frame clones and leaves some out. Of approximately 280,000 clones in the sample, around 86% are singletons; the top ten hold 2% to 2.5%. Material: peripheral blood. These receptors came from a woman aged 25 to 39 who had recovered from COVID-19.

The chain recombines TRBV10-2 with TRBJ2-5; 9 bases match TRBD1. The CDR3 is 15 residues long. The junction had 13 bases not matched to a gene; V was cut back by 5 bases and J by 9 bases. Germline V gene data show CDR1 as WSHSY and CDR2 as SAAADI. The CDR3 DNA reads as TGCGCCAGCAGTCCCGGGACAGGGACATCCGTCGCCCAGTACTTC. Translating gives CASSPGTGTSVAQYF.

In its sample, this clone was seen once. The chain links TRBV5-1 to TRBJ2-1; 7 positions agree with TRBD1. Losses at the gene ends were 2 bases for V and 8 bases for J; bases not matched to a gene: 10. Looked up from germline, CDR1 is SGHRS and CDR2 is YFSETQ. This CDR3 spans 15 amino acids. CDR3 residues: CASSLQGTYGDEQFF. The DNA for the CDR3 is TGCGCCAGCAGCTTACAGGGGACATATGGGGATGAGCAGTTCTTC.

V usage is TRBV7-2 and J usage is TRBJ2-4; a weak D match, TRBD2 (6 bases). The CDR3 is 16 residues long. The ends were cut back, 0 bases at V and 5 bases at J, with 14 bases in the middle. CDR1 SGHTA and CDR2 FQGNSA come from the germline V gene. In DNA, the CDR3 is TGTGCCAGCAGCTTAGCGGGTGGGGGACTCCAAAACATTCAGTACTTC. It encodes CASSLAGGGLQNIQYF.